This T cell receptor (beta chain) is drawn from a study of T-cell memory formation after mild COVID-19. Study outcomes and limitations: While clones contracting from day 15 to 85 were balanced between CD4 and CD8, later expanders leaned CD4+.

TCRdb analysed the 5' RACE reads with MiXCR anew, one entry per CDR3 protein. The sample has 300,000 to 400,000 distinct CDR3 sequences; approximately 29% are singletons. To note about this clonotype: What it binds is not known.

Per the germline V gene, CDR1 is SGHRS and CDR2 is YFSETQ. V lost 4 bases and J 4 bases, leaving 14 bases between the germline ends. The CDR3 is made up of 15 amino acids. This TCR came from an adult woman who had mild COVID-19 (a few samples of this study predate the infection). Cell type and time point are not known. The sample comprised PBMCs or a T cell subset sorted from them (not recorded which). The chain uses TRBV5-1 and TRBJ2-2, with D tentatively TRBD1 (6 bases). CDR3 nucleotides: TGCGCCAGCAGCACCTCGGACAGTTCCACCGGGGAGCTGTTTTTT. It specifies CASSTSDSSTGELFF.